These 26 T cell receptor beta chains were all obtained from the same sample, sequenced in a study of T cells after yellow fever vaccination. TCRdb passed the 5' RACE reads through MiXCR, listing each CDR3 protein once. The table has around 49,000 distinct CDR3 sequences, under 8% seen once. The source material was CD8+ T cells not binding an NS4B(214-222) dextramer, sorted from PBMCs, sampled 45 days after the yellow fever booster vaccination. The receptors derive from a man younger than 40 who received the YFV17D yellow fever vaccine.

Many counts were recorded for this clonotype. The CDR3 spells CASSYTIGQGFQPQHF. CDR3 nucleotide sequence: TGTGCCAGCAGTTATACCATAGGACAGGGCTTTCAGCCCCAGCATTTT. The J gene is TRBJ1-5, the V gene TRBV12-3 or TRBV12-4; TRBD1 agrees at 8 bases. Losses at the gene ends were 4 bases for V and 6 bases for J; bases not matched to a gene: 11. The CDR3 is 16 amino acids.

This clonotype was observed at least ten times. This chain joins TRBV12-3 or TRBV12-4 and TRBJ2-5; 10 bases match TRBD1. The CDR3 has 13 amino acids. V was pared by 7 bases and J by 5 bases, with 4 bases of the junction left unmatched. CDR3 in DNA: TGTGCCAGCACCGGGACAGGGGTTGAGACCCAGTACTTC. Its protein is CASTGTGVETQYF.

The CDR3 sequence: CTCSFQTGTLSYNEQFF. CDR3 DNA sequence: TGTACCTGCAGTTTTCAAACCGGGACTCTCTCCTACAATGAGCAGTTCTTC. J is TRBJ2-1 and V is TRBV2, with D possibly TRBD2 on 6 matching bases. The CDR3 length is 17 residues. The germline CDR1 and CDR2 sequences are SNHLY and FYNNEI. Together with reference TRBV2 and TRBJ2-1, the CDR3 gives the full variable domain: EPEVTQTPSHQVTQMGQEVILRCVPISNHLYFYWYRQILGQKVEFLVSFYNNEISEKSEIFDDQFSVERPDGSNFTLKIRSTKLEDSAMYFCTCSFQTGTLSYNEQFFGPGTRLTVL.

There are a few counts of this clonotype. In DNA, the CDR3 is TGCGCCAGCAGCCAAGCGGGACTAGCGGAACACAATGAGCAGTTCTTC. Translated, it gives CASSQAGLAEHNEQFF. This rearrangement joins TRBV4-3 to TRBJ2-1; 11 nucleotides match TRBD2. The CDR3 runs to 16 residues. Per the germline V gene, CDR1 is LGHNA and CDR2 is YSLEER. The J segment lost 5 bases and the V segment lost 1 base, leaving 4 bases of the junction unmatched.

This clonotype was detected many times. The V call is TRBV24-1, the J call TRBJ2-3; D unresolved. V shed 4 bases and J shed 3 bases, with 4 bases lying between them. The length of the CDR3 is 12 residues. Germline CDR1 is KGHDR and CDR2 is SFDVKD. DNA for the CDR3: TGTGCCACCAGTGACAGAACAGATACGCAGTATTTT. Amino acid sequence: CATSDRTDTQYF.

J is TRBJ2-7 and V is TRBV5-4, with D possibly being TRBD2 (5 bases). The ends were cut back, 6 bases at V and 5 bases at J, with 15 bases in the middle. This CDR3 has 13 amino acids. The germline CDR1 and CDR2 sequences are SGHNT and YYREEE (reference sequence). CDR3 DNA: TGTGCCAGCAAGACGTTTGGAGGTAACGAGCAGTACTTC. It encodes CASKTFGGNEQYF.

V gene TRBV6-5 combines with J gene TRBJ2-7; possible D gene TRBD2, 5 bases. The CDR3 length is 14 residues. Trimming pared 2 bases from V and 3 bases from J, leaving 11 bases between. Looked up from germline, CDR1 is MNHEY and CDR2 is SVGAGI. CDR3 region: CASSYEDFYYEQYF. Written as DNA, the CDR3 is TGTGCCAGCAGTTACGAGGACTTCTACTACGAGCAGTACTTC.

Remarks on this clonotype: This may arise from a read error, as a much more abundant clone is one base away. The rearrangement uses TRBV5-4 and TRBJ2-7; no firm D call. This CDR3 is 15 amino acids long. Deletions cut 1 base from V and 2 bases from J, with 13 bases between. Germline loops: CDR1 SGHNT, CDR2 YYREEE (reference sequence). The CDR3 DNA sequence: TGTGCCAGCAGCTTGCGTTCCGGCGAAACCTACGAGCAGTACTTC. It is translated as CASSLRSGETYEQYF.

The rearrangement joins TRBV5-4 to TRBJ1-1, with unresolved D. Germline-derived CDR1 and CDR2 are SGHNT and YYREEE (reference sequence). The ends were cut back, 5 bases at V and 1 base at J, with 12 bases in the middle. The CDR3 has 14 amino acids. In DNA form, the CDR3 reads TGTGCCAGCAGACAATTCGGAGGGAACACTGAAGCTTTCTTT. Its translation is CASRQFGGNTEAFF.

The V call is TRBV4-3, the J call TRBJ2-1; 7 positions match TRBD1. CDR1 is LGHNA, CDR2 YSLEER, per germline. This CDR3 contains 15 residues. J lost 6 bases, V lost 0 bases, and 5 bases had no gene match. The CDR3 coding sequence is TGCGCCAGCAGCCAAGATACAGGGGCAACCAATGAGCAGTTCTTC. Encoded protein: CASSQDTGATNEQFF.

The CDR3 here is CASSPSGSETQYF. The CDR3 DNA follows: TGTGCCAGTAGTCCGTCGGGTTCAGAGACCCAGTACTTC. This chain joins TRBV19 and TRBJ2-5; D is undetermined. Germline V gene lookup returns CDR1 LNHDA and CDR2 SQIVND (reference sequence). The length of the CDR3 is 13 residues. Between the trimmed V and J ends, which lost 5 bases and 4 bases, there was a span of 11 bases.

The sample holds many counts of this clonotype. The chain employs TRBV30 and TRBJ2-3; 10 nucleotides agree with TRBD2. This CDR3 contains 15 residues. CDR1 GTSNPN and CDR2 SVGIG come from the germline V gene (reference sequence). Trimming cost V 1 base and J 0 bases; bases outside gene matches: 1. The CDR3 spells CAWSGGLASTDTQYF. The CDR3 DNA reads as TGTGCCTGGAGTGGGGGACTAGCGAGCACAGATACGCAGTATTTT.

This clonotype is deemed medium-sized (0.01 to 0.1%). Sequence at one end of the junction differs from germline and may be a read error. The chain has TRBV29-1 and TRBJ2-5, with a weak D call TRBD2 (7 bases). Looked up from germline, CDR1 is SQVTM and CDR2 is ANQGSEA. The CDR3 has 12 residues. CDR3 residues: CSIEGGEETQYF. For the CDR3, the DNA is TGCAGCATTGAAGGGGGGGAAGAGACCCAGTACTTC.

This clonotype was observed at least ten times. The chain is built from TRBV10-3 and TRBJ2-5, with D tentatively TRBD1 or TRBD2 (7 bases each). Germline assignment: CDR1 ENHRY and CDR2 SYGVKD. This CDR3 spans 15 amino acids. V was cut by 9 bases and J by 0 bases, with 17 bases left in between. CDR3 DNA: TGTGCCATTCAGGGGGAGCGGGACTACCAAGAGACCCAGTACTTC. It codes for CAIQGERDYQETQYF.

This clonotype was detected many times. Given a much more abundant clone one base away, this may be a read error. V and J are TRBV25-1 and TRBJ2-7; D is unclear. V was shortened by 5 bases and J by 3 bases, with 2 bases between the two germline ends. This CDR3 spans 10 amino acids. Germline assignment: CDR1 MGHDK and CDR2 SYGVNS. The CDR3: CASSNYEQYF. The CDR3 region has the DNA TGTGCCAGCAGTAACTACGAGCAGTACTTC.

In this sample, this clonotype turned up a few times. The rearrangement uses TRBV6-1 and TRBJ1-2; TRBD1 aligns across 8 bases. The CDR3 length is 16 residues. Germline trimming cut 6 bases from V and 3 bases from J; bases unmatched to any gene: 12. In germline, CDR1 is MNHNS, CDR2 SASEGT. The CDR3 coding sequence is TGTGCCAGCAGGGGAGCTGTGGACAGGGCGGACTATGGCTACACCTTC. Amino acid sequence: CASRGAVDRADYGYTF.

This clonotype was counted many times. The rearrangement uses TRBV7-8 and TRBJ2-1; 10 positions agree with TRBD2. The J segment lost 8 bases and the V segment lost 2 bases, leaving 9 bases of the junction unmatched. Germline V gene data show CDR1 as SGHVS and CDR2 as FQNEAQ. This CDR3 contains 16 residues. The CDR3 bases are TGTGCCAGCAGCTTAAGCTCCACCGGGACTAGCGATGAGCAGTTCTTC. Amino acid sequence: CASSLSSTGTSDEQFF. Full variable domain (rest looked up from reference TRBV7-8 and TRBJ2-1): GAGVSQSPRYKVAKRGQDVALRCDPISGHVSLFWYQQALGQGPEFLTYFQNEAQLDKSGLPSDRFFAERPEGSVSTLKIQRTQQEDSAVYLCASSLSSTGTSDEQFFGPGTRLTVL.

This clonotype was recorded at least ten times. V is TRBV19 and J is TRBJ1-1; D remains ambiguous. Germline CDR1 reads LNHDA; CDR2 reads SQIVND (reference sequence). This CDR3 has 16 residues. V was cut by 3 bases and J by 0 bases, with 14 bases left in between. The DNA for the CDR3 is TGTGCCAGTAGTATCGTCAACGACTTCATGAACACTGAAGCTTTCTTT. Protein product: CASSIVNDFMNTEAFF.

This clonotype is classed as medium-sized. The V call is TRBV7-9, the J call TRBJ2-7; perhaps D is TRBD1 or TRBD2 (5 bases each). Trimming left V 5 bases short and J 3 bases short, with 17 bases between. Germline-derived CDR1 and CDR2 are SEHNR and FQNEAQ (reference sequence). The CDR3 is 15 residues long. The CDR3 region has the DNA TGTGCCAGCAGCCCGTTTGGGACGGAGGTCTACGAGCAGTACTTC. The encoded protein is CASSPFGTEVYEQYF.

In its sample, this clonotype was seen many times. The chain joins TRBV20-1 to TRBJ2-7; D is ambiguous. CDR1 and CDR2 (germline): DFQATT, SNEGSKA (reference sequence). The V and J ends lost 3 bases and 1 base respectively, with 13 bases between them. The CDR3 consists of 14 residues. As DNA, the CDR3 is TGCAGTGCTAGTCTCCTAGGAAAATCCTACGAGCAGTACTTC. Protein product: CSASLLGKSYEQYF.

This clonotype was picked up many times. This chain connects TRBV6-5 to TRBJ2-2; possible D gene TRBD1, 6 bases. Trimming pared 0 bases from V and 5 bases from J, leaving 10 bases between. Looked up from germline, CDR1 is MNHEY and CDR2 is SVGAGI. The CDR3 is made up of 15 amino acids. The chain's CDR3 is CASSYSAGVTGELFF. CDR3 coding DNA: TGTGCCAGCAGTTACTCGGCAGGGGTAACCGGGGAGCTGTTTTTT.

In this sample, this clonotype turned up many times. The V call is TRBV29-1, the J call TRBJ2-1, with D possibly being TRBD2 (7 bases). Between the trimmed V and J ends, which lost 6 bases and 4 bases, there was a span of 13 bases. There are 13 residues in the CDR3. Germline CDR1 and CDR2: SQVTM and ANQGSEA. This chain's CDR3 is CSVSGGLYNEQFF. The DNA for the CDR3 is TGCAGCGTGTCGGGGGGCCTATACAATGAGCAGTTCTTC.

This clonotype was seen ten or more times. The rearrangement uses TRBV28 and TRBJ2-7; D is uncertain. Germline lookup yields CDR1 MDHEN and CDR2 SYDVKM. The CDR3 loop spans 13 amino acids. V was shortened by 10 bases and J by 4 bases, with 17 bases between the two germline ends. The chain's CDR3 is CATTELLAYEQYF. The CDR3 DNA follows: TGTGCCACTACGGAGCTGCTGGCTTACGAGCAGTACTTC.

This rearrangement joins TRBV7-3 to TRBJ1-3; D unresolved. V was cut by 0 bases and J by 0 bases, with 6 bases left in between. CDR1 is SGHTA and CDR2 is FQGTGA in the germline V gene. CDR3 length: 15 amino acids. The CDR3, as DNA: TGTGCCAGCAGCTTAACCGGCCTCTCTGGAAACACCATATATTTT. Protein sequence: CASSLTGLSGNTIYF.

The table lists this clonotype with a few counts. The CDR3 bases are TGTGCCAGCAGTTTTCGGTCTGAGCAGTACTTC. Translation: CASSFRSEQYF. The J gene is TRBJ2-7, the V gene TRBV28, with D uncertain. The CDR3 runs to 11 residues. The V end lost 3 bases, the J end lost 7 bases, and 7 bases lay between the germline ends. Germline V gene data show CDR1 as MDHEN and CDR2 as SYDVKM.

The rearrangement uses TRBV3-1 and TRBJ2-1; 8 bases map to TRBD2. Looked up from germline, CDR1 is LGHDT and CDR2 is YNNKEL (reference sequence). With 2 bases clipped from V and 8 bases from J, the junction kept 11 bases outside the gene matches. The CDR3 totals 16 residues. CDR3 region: CASSQTGAGAGDEQFF. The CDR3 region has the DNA TGTGCCAGCAGCCAAACCGGAGCGGGAGCAGGGGATGAGCAGTTCTTC.